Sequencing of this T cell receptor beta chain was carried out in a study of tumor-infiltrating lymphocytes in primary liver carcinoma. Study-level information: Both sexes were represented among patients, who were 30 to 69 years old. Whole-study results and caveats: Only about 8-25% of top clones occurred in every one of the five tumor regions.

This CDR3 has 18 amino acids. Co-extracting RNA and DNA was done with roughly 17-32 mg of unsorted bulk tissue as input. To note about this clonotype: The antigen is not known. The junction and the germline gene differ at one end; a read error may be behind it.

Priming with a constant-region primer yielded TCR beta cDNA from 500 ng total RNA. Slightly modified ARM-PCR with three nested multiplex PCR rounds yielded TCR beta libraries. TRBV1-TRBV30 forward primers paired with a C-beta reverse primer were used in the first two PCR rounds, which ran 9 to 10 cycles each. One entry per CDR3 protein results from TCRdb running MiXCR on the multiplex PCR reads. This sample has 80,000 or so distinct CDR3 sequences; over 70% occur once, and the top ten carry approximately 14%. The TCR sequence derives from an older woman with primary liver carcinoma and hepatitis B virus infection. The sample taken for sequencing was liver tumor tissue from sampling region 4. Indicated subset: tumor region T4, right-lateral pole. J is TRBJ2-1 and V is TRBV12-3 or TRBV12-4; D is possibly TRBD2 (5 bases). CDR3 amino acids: CASSLEREGRRSYNEQLF. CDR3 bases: TGTGCCAGCAGTTTGGAGCGAGAGGGCCGCCGATCCTACAATGAGCAGCTCTTC.